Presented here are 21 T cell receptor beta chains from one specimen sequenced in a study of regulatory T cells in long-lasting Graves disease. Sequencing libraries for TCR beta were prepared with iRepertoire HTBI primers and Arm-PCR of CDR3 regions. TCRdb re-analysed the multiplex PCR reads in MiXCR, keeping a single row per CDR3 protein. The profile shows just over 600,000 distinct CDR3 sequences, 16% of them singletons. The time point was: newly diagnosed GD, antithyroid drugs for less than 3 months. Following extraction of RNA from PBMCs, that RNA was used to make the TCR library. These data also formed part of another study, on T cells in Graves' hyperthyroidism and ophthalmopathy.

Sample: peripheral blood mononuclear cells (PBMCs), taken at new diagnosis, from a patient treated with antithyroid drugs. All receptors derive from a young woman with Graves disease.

CDR3 loop: CASSLNLIAPSYNEQFF. In DNA form, the CDR3 reads TGTGCCAGCAGTTTGAACTTAATCGCCCCATCCTACAATGAGCAGTTCTTC. The chain couples TRBV12-3 or TRBV12-4 to TRBJ2-1; D is undetermined. V lost 3 bases, J lost 1 base, and 16 bases lay in between. The CDR3 consists of 17 residues.

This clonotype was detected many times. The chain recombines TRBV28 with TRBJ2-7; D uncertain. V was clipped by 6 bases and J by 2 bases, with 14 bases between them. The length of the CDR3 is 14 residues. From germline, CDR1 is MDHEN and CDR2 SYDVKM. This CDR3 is CASSVRRPPYEQYF. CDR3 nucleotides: TGTGCCAGCAGCGTTAGGCGCCCCCCCTACGAGCAGTACTTC.

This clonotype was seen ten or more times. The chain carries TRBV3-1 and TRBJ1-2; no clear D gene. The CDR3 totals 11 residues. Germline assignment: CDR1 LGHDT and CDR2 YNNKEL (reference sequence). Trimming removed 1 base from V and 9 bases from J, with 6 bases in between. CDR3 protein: CASSQGASYTF. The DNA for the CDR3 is TGTGCCAGCAGCCAAGGGGCGAGCTACACCTTC.

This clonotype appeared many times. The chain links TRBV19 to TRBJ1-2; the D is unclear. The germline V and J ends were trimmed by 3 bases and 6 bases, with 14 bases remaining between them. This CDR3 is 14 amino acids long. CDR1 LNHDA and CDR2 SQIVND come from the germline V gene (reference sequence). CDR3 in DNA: TGTGCCAGTAGTATGTCTGGCAATCTGGATGGCTACACCTTC. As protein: CASSMSGNLDGYTF.

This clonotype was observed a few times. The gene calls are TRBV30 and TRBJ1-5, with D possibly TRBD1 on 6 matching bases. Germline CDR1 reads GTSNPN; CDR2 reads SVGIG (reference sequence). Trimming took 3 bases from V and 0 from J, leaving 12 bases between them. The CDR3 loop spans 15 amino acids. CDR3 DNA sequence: TGTGCCTGGAGGGCTGGGACAAGTAGCAATCAGCCCCAGCATTTT. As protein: CAWRAGTSSNQPQHF.

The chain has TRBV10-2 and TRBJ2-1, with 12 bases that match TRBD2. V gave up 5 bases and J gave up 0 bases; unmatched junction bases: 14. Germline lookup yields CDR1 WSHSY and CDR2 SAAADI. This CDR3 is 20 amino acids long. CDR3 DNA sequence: TGCGCCAGCAGTCGGAGGACTAGCGGGGCCTCCAGGCTCTCCTACAATGAGCAGTTCTTC. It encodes CASSRRTSGASRLSYNEQFF.

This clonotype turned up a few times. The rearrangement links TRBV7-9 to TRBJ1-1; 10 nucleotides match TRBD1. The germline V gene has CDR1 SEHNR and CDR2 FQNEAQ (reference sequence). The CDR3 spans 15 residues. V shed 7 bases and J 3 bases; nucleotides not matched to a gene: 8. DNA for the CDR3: TGTGCCAGCAAACGACAGGGGGCGCAGGACACTGAAGCTTTCTTT. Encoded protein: CASKRQGAQDTEAFF.

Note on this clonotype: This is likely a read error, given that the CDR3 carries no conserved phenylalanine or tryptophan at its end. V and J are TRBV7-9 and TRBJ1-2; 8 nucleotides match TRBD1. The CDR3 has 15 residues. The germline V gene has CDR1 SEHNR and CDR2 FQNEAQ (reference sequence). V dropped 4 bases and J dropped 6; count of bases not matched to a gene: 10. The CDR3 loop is CASSSTGGRGDGYTL. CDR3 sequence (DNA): TGTGCCAGCAGCTCCACAGGGGGTCGGGGGGATGGCTACACCCTC.

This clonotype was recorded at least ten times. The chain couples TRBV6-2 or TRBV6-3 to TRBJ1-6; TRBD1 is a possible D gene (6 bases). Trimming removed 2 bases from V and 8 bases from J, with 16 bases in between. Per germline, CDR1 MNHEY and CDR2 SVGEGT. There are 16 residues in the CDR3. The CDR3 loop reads CASSYDPGEMDSPLHF. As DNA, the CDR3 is TGTGCCAGCAGTTACGATCCAGGGGAGATGGATTCACCCCTCCACTTT.

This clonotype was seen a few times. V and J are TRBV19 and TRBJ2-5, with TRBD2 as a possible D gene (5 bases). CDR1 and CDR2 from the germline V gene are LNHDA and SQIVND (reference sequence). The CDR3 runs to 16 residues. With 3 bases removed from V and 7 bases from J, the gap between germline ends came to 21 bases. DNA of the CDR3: TGTGCCAGTAGTATGGATCATACTAGGACCACGGCGACCCAGTACTTC. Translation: CASSMDHTRTTATQYF.

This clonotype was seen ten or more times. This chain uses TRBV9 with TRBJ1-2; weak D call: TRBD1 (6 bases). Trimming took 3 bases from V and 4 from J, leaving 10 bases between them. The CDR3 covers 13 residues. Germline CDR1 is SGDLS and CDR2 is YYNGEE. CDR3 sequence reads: CASSEGVGYGYTF. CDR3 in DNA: TGTGCCAGCAGCGAGGGGGTCGGCTATGGCTACACCTTC. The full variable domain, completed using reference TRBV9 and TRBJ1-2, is DSGVTQTPKHLITATGQRVTLRCSPRSGDLSVYWYQQSLDQGLQFLIQYYNGEERAKGNILERFSAQQFPDLHSELNLSSLELGDSALYFCASSEGVGYGYTFGSGTRLTVV.

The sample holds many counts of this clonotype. The CDR3 DNA sequence: TGTGCCAGCAGCTTGCGGGGGAGAGATTCACCCCTCCACTTT. This codes for CASSLRGRDSPLHF. The V gene is TRBV28, the J gene TRBJ1-6; D is possibly TRBD1 (5 bases). This CDR3 has 14 residues. With 6 bases removed from V and 8 bases from J, the gap between germline ends came to 14 bases. CDR1 and CDR2 from the germline V gene are MDHEN and SYDVKM.

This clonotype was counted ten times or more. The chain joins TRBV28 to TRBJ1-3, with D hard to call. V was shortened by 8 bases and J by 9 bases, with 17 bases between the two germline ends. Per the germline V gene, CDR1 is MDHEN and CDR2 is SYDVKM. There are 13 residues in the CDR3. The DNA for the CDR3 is TGTGCCAGCCGGGTGGCAGAGAGGAGCACCATATATTTT. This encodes CASRVAERSTIYF.

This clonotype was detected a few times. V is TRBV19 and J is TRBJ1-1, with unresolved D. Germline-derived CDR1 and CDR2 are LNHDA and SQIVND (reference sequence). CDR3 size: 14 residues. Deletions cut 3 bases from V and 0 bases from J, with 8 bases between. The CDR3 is CASSIKQLNTEAFF. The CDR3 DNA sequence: TGTGCCAGTAGTATTAAACAGTTGAACACTGAAGCTTTCTTT.

CDR3 in DNA: TGTGCCAGTAGTCGGGAAGCTTTGGGGACCGGGGAGCTGTTTTTT. Translation: CASSREALGTGELFF. The chain links TRBV19 to TRBJ2-2, with D tentatively TRBD2 (5 bases). Germline V lookup: CDR1 LNHDA, CDR2 SQIVND (reference sequence). The germline V and J ends were trimmed by 5 bases and 5 bases, with 15 bases remaining between them. This CDR3 is 15 amino acids long.

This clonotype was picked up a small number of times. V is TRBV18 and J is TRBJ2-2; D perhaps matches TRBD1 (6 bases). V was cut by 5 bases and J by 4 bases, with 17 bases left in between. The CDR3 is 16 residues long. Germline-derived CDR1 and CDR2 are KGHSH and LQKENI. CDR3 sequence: CASSSSGQTLTGELFF. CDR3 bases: TGTGCCAGCTCAAGTTCCGGACAGACTCTCACCGGGGAGCTGTTTTTT.

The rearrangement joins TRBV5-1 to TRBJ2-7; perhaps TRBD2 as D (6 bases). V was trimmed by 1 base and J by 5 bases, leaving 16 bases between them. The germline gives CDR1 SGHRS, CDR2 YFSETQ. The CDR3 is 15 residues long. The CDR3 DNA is TGCGCCAGCAGCTTGATGCGGGACCGAAACAACGAGCAGTACTTC. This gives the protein CASSLMRDRNNEQYF.

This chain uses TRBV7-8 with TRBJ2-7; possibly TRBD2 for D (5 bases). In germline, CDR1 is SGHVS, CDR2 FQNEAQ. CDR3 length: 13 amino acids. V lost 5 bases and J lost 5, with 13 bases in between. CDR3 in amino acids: CASSTTSFHEQYF. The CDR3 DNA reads TGTGCCAGCAGCACTACTAGTTTTCACGAGCAGTACTTC.

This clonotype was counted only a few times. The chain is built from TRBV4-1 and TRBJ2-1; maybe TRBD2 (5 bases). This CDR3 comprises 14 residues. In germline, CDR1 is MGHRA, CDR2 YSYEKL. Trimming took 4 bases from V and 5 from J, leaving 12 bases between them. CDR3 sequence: CASSLTVGDNEQFF. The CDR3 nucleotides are TGCGCCAGCAGCCTCACAGTCGGGGACAATGAGCAGTTCTTC.

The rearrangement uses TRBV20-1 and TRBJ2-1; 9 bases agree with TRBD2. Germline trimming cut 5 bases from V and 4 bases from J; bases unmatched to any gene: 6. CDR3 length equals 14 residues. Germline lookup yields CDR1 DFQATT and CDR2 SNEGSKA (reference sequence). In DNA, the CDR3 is TGCAGTGCTGATAGCGGGAGAGATTACAATGAGCAGTTCTTC. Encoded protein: CSADSGRDYNEQFF.

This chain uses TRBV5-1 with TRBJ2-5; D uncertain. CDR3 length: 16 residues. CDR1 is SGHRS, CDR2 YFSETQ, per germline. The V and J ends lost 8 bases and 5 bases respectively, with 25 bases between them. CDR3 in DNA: TGCGCCAGTGGGCCCGGCCTTGGAGTGGGTTCGGAGACCCAGTACTTC. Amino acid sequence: CASGPGLGVGSETQYF.